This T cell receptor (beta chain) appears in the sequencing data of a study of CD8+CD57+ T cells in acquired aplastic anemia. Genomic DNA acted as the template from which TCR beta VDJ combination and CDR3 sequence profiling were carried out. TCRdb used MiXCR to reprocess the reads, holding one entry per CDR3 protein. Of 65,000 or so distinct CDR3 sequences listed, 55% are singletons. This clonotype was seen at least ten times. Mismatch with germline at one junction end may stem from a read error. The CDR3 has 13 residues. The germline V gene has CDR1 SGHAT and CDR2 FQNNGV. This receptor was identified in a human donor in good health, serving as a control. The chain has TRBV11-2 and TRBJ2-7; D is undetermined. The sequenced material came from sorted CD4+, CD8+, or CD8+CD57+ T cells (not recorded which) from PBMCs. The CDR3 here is CASSLDSPYEQYF. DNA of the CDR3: TGTGCCAGCAGCCTAGACTCACCCTACGAGCAGTACTTC.